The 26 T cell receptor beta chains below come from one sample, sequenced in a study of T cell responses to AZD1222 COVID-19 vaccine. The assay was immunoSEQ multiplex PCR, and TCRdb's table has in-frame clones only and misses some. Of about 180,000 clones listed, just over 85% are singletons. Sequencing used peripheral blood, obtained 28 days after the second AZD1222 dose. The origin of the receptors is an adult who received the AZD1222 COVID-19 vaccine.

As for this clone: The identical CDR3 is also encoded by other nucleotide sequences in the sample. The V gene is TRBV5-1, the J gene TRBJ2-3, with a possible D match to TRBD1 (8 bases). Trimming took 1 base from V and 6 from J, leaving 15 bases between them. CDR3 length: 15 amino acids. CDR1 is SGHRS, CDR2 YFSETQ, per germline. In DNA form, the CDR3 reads TGCGCCAGCAGCTTGAGAACAGGGGGAGGGGATACGCAGTATTTT. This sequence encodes CASSLRTGGGDTQYF. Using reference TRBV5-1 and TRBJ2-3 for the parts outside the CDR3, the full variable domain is KAGVTQTPRYLIKTRGQQVTLSCSPISGHRSVSWYQQTPGQGLQFLFEYFSETQRNKGNFPGRFSGRQFSNSRSEMNVSTLELGDSALYLCASSLRTGGGDTQYFGPGTRLTVL.

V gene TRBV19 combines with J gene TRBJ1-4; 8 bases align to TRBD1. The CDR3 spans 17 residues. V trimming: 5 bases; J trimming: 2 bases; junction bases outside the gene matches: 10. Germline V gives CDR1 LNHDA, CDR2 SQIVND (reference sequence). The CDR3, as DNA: TGTGCCAGTAGTCCACGGACAGGGTGGATGACTAATGAAAAACTGTTTTTT. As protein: CASSPRTGWMTNEKLFF.

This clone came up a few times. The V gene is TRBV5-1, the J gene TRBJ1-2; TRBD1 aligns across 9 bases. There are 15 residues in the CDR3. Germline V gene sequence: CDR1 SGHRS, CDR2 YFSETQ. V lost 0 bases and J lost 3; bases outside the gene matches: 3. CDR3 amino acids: CASSLAGTGYYGYTF. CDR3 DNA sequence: TGCGCCAGCAGCTTGGCCGGGACAGGGTACTATGGCTACACCTTC. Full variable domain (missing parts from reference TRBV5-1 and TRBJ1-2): KAGVTQTPRYLIKTRGQQVTLSCSPISGHRSVSWYQQTPGQGLQFLFEYFSETQRNKGNFPGRFSGRQFSNSRSEMNVSTLELGDSALYLCASSLAGTGYYGYTFGSGTRLTVV.

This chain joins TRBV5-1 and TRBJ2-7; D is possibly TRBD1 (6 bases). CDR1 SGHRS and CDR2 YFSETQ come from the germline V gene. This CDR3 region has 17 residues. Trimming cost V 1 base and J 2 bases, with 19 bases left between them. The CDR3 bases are TGCGCCAGCAGCTTGAGCAGGGGCGGACGTTGGACCTACGAGCAGTACTTC. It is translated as CASSLSRGGRWTYEQYF.

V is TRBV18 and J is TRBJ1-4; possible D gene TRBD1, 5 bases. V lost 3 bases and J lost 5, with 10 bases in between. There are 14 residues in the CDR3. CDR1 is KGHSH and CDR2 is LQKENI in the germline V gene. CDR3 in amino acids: CASSPGQENEKLFF. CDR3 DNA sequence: TGTGCCAGCTCACCCGGACAAGAAAATGAAAAACTGTTTTTT.

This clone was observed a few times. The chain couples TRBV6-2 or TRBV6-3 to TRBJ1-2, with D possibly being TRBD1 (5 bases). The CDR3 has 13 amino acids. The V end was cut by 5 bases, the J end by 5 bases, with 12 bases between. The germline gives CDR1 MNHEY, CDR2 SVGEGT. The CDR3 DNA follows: TGTGCCAGCAGTCTCAGGGTAGATTATGGCTACACCTTC. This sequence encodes CASSLRVDYGYTF.

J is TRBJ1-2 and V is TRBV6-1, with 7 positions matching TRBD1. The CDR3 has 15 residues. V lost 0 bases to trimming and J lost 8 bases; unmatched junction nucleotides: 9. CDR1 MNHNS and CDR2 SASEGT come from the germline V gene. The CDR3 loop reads CASSEAVAGQSGYTF. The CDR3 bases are TGTGCCAGCAGTGAAGCGGTTGCGGGACAGTCGGGCTACACCTTC.

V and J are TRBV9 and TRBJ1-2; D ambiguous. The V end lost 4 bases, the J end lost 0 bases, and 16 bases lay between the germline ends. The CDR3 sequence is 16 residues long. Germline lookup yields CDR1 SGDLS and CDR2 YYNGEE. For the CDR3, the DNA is TGTGCCAGCAGCCTCCCGAAGGTGAACACTAACTATGGCTACACCTTC. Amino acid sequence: CASSLPKVNTNYGYTF.

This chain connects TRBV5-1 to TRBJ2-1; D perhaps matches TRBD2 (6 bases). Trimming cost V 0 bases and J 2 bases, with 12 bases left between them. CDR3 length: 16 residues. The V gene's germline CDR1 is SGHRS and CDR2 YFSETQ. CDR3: CASSLGGRGPYNEQFF. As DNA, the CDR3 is TGCGCCAGCAGCTTGGGCGGGCGGGGTCCCTACAATGAGCAGTTCTTC.

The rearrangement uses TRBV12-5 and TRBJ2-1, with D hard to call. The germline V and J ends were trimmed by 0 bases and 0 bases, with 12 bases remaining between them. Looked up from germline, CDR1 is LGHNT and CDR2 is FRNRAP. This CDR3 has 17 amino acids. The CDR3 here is CASGLVRTAPSYNEQFF. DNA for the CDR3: TGTGCTAGTGGTTTGGTAAGAACGGCGCCCTCCTACAATGAGCAGTTCTTC.

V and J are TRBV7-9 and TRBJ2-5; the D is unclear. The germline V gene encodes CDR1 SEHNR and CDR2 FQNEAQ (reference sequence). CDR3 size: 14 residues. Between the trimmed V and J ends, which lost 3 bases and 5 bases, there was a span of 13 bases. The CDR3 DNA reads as TGTGCCAGCAGCTTTTCGAATCGGGTGGAGACCCAGTACTTC. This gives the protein CASSFSNRVETQYF. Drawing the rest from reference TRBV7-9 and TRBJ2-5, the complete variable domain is DTGVSQNPRHKITKRGQNVTFRCDPISEHNRLYWYRQTLGQGPEFLTYFQNEAQLEKSRLLSDRFSAERPKGSFSTLEIQRTEQGDSAMYLCASSFSNRVETQYFGPGTRLLVL.

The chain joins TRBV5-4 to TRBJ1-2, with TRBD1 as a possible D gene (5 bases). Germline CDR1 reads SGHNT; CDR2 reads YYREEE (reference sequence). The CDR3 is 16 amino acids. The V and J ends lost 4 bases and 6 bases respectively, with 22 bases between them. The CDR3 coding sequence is TGTGCCAGCAGCCCCTCTCCCCAAACAGGTCAAGATGGCTACACCTTC. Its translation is CASSPSPQTGQDGYTF.

CDR3 sequence: CASQRRGTRASGNTIYF. The CDR3 coding sequence is TGTGCCAGCCAGAGGAGGGGGACCCGAGCCTCTGGAAACACCATATATTTT. This rearrangement joins TRBV19 to TRBJ1-3; perhaps TRBD1 as D (6 bases). Looked up from germline, CDR1 is LNHDA and CDR2 is SQIVND (reference sequence). V was pared by 9 bases and J by 0 bases, with 21 bases between. The CDR3 consists of 17 residues.

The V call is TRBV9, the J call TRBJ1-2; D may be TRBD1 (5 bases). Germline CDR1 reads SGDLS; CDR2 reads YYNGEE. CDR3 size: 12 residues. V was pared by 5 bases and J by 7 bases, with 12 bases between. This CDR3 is CASSATGIGYTF. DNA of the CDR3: TGTGCCAGCAGTGCTACAGGTATTGGCTACACCTTC. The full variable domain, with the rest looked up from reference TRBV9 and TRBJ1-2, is DSGVTQTPKHLITATGQRVTLRCSPRSGDLSVYWYQQSLDQGLQFLIQYYNGEERAKGNILERFSAQQFPDLHSELNLSSLELGDSALYFCASSATGIGYTFGSGTRLTVV.

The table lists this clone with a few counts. The CDR3 DNA reads TGTGCCAGCAGCTTGCGACAGGGATTCGATTACGAGCAGTACTTC. Its protein product is CASSLRQGFDYEQYF. The gene calls are TRBV11-3 and TRBJ2-7; 7 nucleotides agree with TRBD1. The CDR3 contains 15 residues. With 3 bases clipped from V and 4 bases from J, the junction kept 9 bases outside the gene matches. The germline CDR1 and CDR2 sequences are SGHNT and YENEEA.

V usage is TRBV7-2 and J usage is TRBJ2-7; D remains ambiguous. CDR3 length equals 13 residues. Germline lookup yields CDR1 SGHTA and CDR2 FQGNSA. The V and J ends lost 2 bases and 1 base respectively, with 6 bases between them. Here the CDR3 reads CASSLSQSYEQYF. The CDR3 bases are TGTGCCAGCAGCTTATCCCAGTCCTACGAGCAGTACTTC.

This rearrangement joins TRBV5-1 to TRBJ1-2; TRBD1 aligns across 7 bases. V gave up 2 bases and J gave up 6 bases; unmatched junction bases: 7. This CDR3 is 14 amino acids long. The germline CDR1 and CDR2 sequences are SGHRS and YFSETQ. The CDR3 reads CASSLAQGQDGYTF. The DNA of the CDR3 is TGCGCCAGCAGCTTAGCACAGGGGCAGGATGGCTACACCTTC.

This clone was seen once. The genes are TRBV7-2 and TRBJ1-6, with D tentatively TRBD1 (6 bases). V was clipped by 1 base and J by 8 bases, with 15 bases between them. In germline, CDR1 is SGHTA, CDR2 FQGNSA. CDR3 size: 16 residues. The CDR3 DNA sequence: TGTGCCAGCAGCTTAGTGGGGGGCAGGAGGGATTCACCCCTCCACTTT. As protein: CASSLVGGRRDSPLHF.

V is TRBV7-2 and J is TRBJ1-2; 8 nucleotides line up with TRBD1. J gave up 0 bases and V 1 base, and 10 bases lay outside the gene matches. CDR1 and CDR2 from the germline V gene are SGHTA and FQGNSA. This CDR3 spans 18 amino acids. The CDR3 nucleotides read TGTGCCAGCAGCTTAGTGGGGGCAGGGGGCTTAGCTAACTATGGCTACACCTTC. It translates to CASSLVGAGGLANYGYTF.

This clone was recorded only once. Here the CDR3 DNA reads TGTGCCAGTAGTCCATCCAGGGTCGGCTACACCTTC. Encoded protein: CASSPSRVGYTF. The rearrangement links TRBV19 to TRBJ1-2, with D possibly matching TRBD1 (5 bases). Germline-derived CDR1 and CDR2 are LNHDA and SQIVND (reference sequence). V was clipped by 5 bases and J by 8 bases, with 12 bases between them. CDR3 length: 12 amino acids.

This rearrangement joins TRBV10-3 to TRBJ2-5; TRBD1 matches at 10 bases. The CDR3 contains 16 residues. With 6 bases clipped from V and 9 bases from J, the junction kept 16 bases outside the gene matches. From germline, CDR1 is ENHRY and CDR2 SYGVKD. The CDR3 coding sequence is TGTGCCATCAGCGGAGGGACAGGGGACGGGGGGCGAGCCCAGTACTTC. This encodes CAISGGTGDGGRAQYF.

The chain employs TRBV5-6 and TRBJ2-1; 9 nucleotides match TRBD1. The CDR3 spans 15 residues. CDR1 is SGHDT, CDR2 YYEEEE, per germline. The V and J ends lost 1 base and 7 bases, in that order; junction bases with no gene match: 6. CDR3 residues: CASSLTGGRANEQFF. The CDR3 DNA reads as TGTGCCAGCAGCTTGACAGGGGGCAGGGCGAATGAGCAGTTCTTC.

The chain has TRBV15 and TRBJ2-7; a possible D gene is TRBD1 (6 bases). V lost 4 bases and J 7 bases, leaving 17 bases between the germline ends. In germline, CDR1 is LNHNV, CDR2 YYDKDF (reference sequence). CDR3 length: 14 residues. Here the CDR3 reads CATSNDRPPREQYF. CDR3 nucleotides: TGTGCCACCAGCAATGACAGGCCCCCTAGAGAGCAGTACTTC.

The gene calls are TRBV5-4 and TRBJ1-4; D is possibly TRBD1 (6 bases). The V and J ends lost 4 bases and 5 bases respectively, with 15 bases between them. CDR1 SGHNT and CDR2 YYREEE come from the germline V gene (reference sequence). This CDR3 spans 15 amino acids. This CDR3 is CASSVAGARNEKLFF. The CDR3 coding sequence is TGTGCCAGCAGCGTAGCGGGGGCGCGGAATGAAAAACTGTTTTTT.

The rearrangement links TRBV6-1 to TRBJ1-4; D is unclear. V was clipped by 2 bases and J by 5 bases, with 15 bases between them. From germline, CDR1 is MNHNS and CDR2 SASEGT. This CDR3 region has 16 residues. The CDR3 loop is CASSELVRSPNEKLFF. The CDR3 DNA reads TGTGCCAGCAGTGAATTGGTCCGTAGTCCGAATGAAAAACTGTTTTTT.

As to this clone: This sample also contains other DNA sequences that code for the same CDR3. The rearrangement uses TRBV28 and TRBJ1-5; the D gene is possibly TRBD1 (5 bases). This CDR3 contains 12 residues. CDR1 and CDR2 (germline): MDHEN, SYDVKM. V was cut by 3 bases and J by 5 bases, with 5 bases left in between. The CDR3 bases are TGTGCCAGCAGTTTCAGGGATCAGCCCCAGCATTTT. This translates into CASSFRDQPQHF.